Below, 16 T cell receptor beta chains from the same sample are listed, as sequenced in a study of blood T cell repertoires in COVID-19. Produced via immunoSEQ multiplex PCR; TCRdb's table is partial and in-frame only. In the table there are some 98,000 clones, approximately 80% of which are singletons. The sequenced material came from peripheral blood. The receptors originated from a man in his 70s with acute or convalescent COVID-19.

In its sample, this clone was seen a few times. The chain links TRBV2 to TRBJ2-3; 12 bases are shared with TRBD2. From germline, CDR1 is SNHLY and CDR2 FYNNEI. The CDR3 is 16 residues long. Trimming at V came to 6 bases and at J to 6 bases, leaving 10 bases not matched to a gene. The chain's CDR3 is CASSRPLAGGPDTQYF. The CDR3 DNA reads TGTGCCAGCAGCCGACCTCTAGCGGGGGGGCCGGATACGCAGTATTTT.

The gene calls are TRBV6-6 and TRBJ2-3, with 8 bases matching TRBD2. The CDR3 loop spans 18 amino acids. The germline CDR1 and CDR2 sequences are MNHNY and SVGAGI (reference sequence). J lost 2 bases, V lost 5 bases, and 15 bases had no gene match. The CDR3 coding sequence is TGTGCCAGCAGTCACCTACGGGGGGGACATCCACCCACAGATACGCAGTATTTT. It translates to CASSHLRGGHPPTDTQYF.

The V gene is TRBV10-2, the J gene TRBJ2-5; D not resolved. Per germline, CDR1 WSHSY and CDR2 SAAADI. This CDR3 region has 15 residues. V lost 10 bases and J 5 bases, leaving 23 bases between the germline ends. CDR3 DNA: TGCGCCACCAGAGACGAACTCCTCTTCGGGGAGACCCAGTACTTC. Its protein product is CATRDELLFGETQYF.

J is TRBJ1-1 and V is TRBV7-6, with 11 bases fitting TRBD1. Trimming at V came to 1 base and at J to 1 base, leaving 2 bases not matched to a gene. The CDR3 consists of 16 residues. Germline-derived CDR1 and CDR2 are SGHVS and FNYEAQ. As DNA, the CDR3 is TGTGCCAGCAGCTTAGGGACAGGGGGCCAGAACACTGAAGCTTTCTTT. It specifies CASSLGTGGQNTEAFF.

The V and J genes are TRBV28 and TRBJ1-1; 10 nucleotides line up with TRBD1. V was clipped by 4 bases and J by 5 bases; unmatched bases: 4. CDR1 MDHEN and CDR2 SYDVKM come from the germline V gene. There are 14 residues in the CDR3. CDR3 DNA: TGTGCCAGCAGTTCTCCGGGACAGGGGACTGAAGCTTTCTTT. Translating it yields CASSSPGQGTEAFF.

In the case of this clone: An end of the junction differs from the germline gene, which may be a read error. The chain combines TRBV7-7 with TRBJ2-2; TRBD1 is a possible D gene (6 bases). Germline V gene data show CDR1 as SSHAT and CDR2 as FNYEAQ (reference sequence). This CDR3 contains 15 residues. Here the CDR3 reads CASSLTRGSIGELFF. CDR3 DNA sequence: TGTGCTAGCAGCTTAACCAGGGGCAGTATAGGGGAGCTGTTTTTT. Combining the CDR3 with reference TRBV7-7 and TRBJ2-2 gives the whole variable domain GAGVSQSPRYKVTKRGQDVTLRCDPISSHATLYWYQQALGQGPEFLTYFNYEAQPDKSGLPSDRFSAERPEGSISTLTIQRTEQRDSAMYRCASSLTRGSIGELFFGEGSRLTVL.

The DNA for the CDR3 is TGTGCCAGCAGCTTTAGGACAGGGATATTCACAGATACGCAGTATTTT. Its translation: CASSFRTGIFTDTQYF. This chain joins TRBV11-2 and TRBJ2-3, with 8 bases aligning to TRBD1. The germline V gene encodes CDR1 SGHAT and CDR2 FQNNGV. CDR3 size: 16 residues. V lost 3 bases, J lost 2 bases, and 7 bases stayed unmatched.

The chain couples TRBV6-4 to TRBJ1-1, with 11 nucleotides matching TRBD1. V was pared by 2 bases and J by 8 bases, with 4 bases of the junction left unmatched. The CDR3 has 14 amino acids. Germline V lookup: CDR1 MRHNA, CDR2 SNTAGT. The CDR3 loop reads CASSDTRTGGEAFF. The CDR3 region has the DNA TGTGCCAGCAGTGACACCCGGACAGGGGGCGAAGCTTTCTTT.

This clone has just a few counts. The chain couples TRBV30 to TRBJ1-3; D ambiguous. Trimming took 1 base from V and 5 from J, leaving 12 bases between them. The CDR3 is 14 amino acids. The V gene's germline CDR1 is GTSNPN and CDR2 SVGIG (reference sequence). The CDR3 here is CAWSGWPVRNTIYF. The CDR3 DNA follows: TGTGCCTGGAGTGGTTGGCCAGTCCGAAACACCATATATTTT.

This chain joins TRBV6-5 and TRBJ1-5, with D unresolved. Deletions cut 3 bases from V and 4 bases from J, with 7 bases between. This CDR3 contains 13 residues. Germline CDR1 MNHEY, CDR2 SVGAGI. The CDR3 is CASSYKINQPQHF. In nucleotides, the CDR3 is TGTGCCAGCAGTTATAAAATAAATCAGCCCCAGCATTTT.

This clone was seen only once. V usage is TRBV7-3 and J usage is TRBJ1-2; 7 nucleotides align to TRBD1. Per germline, CDR1 SGHTA and CDR2 FQGTGA. The CDR3 runs 16 residues. Losses at the gene ends were 5 bases for V and 6 bases for J; bases not matched to a gene: 15. The CDR3 is CASSQRPSDRMDGYTF. The CDR3 DNA is TGTGCCAGCAGCCAACGGCCGTCGGACAGGATGGATGGCTACACCTTC. The entire variable domain, with the rest obtained from reference TRBV7-3 and TRBJ1-2, is as follows: GAGVSQTPSNKVTEKGKYVELRCDPISGHTALYWYRQSLGQGPEFLIYFQGTGAADDSGLPNDRFFAVRPEGSVSTLKIQRTERGDSAVYLCASSQRPSDRMDGYTFGSGTRLTVV.

This chain uses TRBV28 with TRBJ1-5; 9 nucleotides line up with TRBD1. The CDR3 has 15 residues. Unmatched junction bases numbered 7, after V lost 9 bases and J lost 1 base. CDR1 and CDR2 from the germline V gene are MDHEN and SYDVKM. The CDR3 is CARRDRVGSNQPQHF. The DNA for the CDR3 is TGTGCCAGAAGGGACAGGGTTGGGAGCAATCAGCCCCAGCATTTT.

V usage is TRBV7-8 and J usage is TRBJ1-2; 7 nucleotides line up with TRBD1. The V gene end was trimmed by 1 base and the J gene end by 5 bases; junction bases not matched to a gene: 4. The CDR3 totals 14 residues. From germline, CDR1 is SGHVS and CDR2 FQNEAQ. The CDR3 nucleotides are TGTGCCAGCAGCTTAGTTGCACAGGGGTATGGCTACACCTTC. It specifies CASSLVAQGYGYTF.

The rearrangement uses TRBV6-4 and TRBJ1-2; D remains ambiguous. V lost 0 bases and J 11 bases, leaving 19 bases between the germline ends. The CDR3 extends over 15 amino acids. Germline V CDR1 and CDR2: MRHNA, SNTAGT. The CDR3 loop is CASSDSTSPRMVYTF. CDR3 nucleotides: TGTGCCAGCAGTGACTCAACATCCCCAAGAATGGTTTACACCTTC.

In DNA form, the CDR3 reads TGTGCCAGCAGCTTAGCCGCGGCGGGCACAGATACGCAGTATTTT. Translating gives CASSLAAAGTDTQYF. The chain has TRBV7-2 and TRBJ2-3; no firm D call. With 0 bases removed from V and 1 base from J, the gap between germline ends came to 8 bases. Germline V gene sequence: CDR1 SGHTA, CDR2 FQGNSA. This CDR3 comprises 15 residues. The complete variable domain, with remaining parts taken from reference TRBV7-2 and TRBJ2-3, reads GAGVSQSPSNKVTEKGKDVELRCDPISGHTALYWYRQSLGQGLEFLIYFQGNSAPDKSGLPSDRFSAERTGGSVSTLTIQRTQQEDSAVYLCASSLAAAGTDTQYFGPGTRLTVL.

The chain employs TRBV20-1 and TRBJ1-4, with D tentatively TRBD1 (5 bases). Germline-derived CDR1 and CDR2 are DFQATT and SNEGSKA (reference sequence). The CDR3 covers 15 residues. V was shortened by 3 bases and J by 0 bases, with 11 bases between the two germline ends. This CDR3 reads CSASLGHTTNEKLFF. The DNA of the CDR3 is TGCAGTGCTAGTTTAGGACACACAACTAATGAAAAACTGTTTTTT.